The 8 T cell receptor beta chains given below trace back to one sample, sequenced in a study of T cell responses to AZD1222 COVID-19 vaccine. Sequencing used immunoSEQ multiplex PCR; TCRdb keeps in-frame clones, though not all of them. The sample shows about 67,000 clones, around four fifths of them seen only once. The sequencing here drew on peripheral blood, taken on day 0 of AZD1222 vaccination. These receptors were collected from an adult in good health.

V usage is TRBV7-3 and J usage is TRBJ2-5, with TRBD2 as a possible D gene (5 bases). Per the germline V gene, CDR1 is SGHTA and CDR2 is FQGTGA. This CDR3 has 13 amino acids. Trimming removed 11 bases at V and 1 base at J, with 14 bases between. The CDR3 DNA reads as TGTGCCCGCCGGGGTGGACTCCAAGAGACCCAGTACTTC. Its translation: CARRGGLQETQYF.

This sequence joins TRBV6-5 and TRBJ1-2; 7 bases line up with TRBD1. CDR1 and CDR2 (germline): MNHEY, SVGAGI. The CDR3 length is 14 residues. V dropped 6 bases and J dropped 8; count of bases not matched to a gene: 12. The CDR3 region is CASSKDRLKDGYTF. Here the CDR3 DNA reads TGTGCCAGCAGCAAGGACAGGCTAAAAGACGGCTACACCTTC.

This chain uses TRBV6-6 with TRBJ1-5, with D possibly being TRBD1 (6 bases). The CDR3 loop spans 16 amino acids. Germline V gene data show CDR1 as MNHNY and CDR2 as SVGAGI (reference sequence). The germline V and J ends were trimmed by 0 bases and 6 bases, with 15 bases remaining between them. Here the CDR3 reads CASSYSSAGVGQPQHF. The CDR3 nucleotides read TGTGCCAGCAGTTACTCCTCTGCAGGGGTTGGTCAGCCCCAGCATTTT.

This clone was observed a handful of times. The chain joins TRBV6-2 or TRBV6-3 to TRBJ1-6; D gene ambiguous. The CDR3 contains 11 residues. Per germline, CDR1 MNHEY and CDR2 SVGEGT. Between the trimmed V and J ends, which lost 5 bases and 9 bases, there was a span of 5 bases. Here the CDR3 reads CASSTSSPLHF. The CDR3 bases are TGTGCCAGCAGTACCTCTTCACCCCTCCACTTT.

This clone was observed once. The chain recombines TRBV6-5 with TRBJ2-7, with 11 nucleotides matching TRBD2. This CDR3 is built from 15 residues. From germline, CDR1 is MNHEY and CDR2 SVGAGI. J gave up 3 bases and V 4 bases, and 5 bases lay outside the gene matches. The CDR3 protein is CASSSLLAGDYEQYF. CDR3 DNA: TGTGCCAGCAGTTCCTTACTAGCGGGGGACTACGAGCAGTACTTC.

The chain employs TRBV27 and TRBJ2-7, with D perhaps matching TRBD2 (7 bases). Germline assignment: CDR1 MNHEY and CDR2 SMNVEV (reference sequence). V lost 6 bases to trimming and J lost 3 bases, with 12 bases between them. The CDR3 loop spans 13 amino acids. CDR3 bases: TGTGCCAGCAGCCTAGGGGGGGGCTACGAGCAGTACTTC. This encodes CASSLGGGYEQYF.

The chain carries TRBV19 and TRBJ1-1; D ambiguous. V lost 4 bases and J lost 1, with 10 bases in between. The CDR3 is 14 amino acids. Per germline, CDR1 LNHDA and CDR2 SQIVND (reference sequence). CDR3 sequence: CASSSGRENTEAFF. The CDR3 coding sequence is TGTGCCAGTAGTAGTGGACGGGAGAACACTGAAGCTTTCTTT.

J is TRBJ1-1 and V is TRBV7-3; 10 bases line up with TRBD1. The trim removed 6 bases at V and 5 bases at J, leaving 6 bases unmatched. CDR3 length: 14 residues. Germline CDR1 and CDR2: SGHTA and FQGTGA. CDR3 DNA: TGTGCCAGCAGTCCCCGGACAGGGGGGACTGAAGCTTTCTTT. It encodes CASSPRTGGTEAFF. The variable domain in full, completed from reference TRBV7-3 and TRBJ1-1, reads GAGVSQTPSNKVTEKGKYVELRCDPISGHTALYWYRQSLGQGPEFLIYFQGTGAADDSGLPNDRFFAVRPEGSVSTLKIQRTERGDSAVYLCASSPRTGGTEAFFGQGTRLTVV.